A single sample is the source of the 11 T cell receptor beta chains below, sequenced in a study of cytomegalovirus exposure and HLA in healthy donors. The PCR made use of 60 Vbeta and 13 Jbeta primers. This table comes from immunoSEQ multiplex PCR, and its TCRdb copy is limited to in-frame clones, with some not included. The sample holds 120,000 or so clones, about 75% seen once. The sample consisted of PBMCs. The source is a man aged 55-75 years in good health and CMV-seropositive.

The V call is TRBV25-1, the J call TRBJ1-2; a possible D gene is TRBD1 (6 bases). CDR1 and CDR2 (germline): MGHDK, SYGVNS. The CDR3 length is 13 residues. The germline V and J ends were trimmed by 8 bases and 8 bases, with 18 bases remaining between them. Written as DNA, the CDR3 is TGTGCCAGCTCTATGGGGACATCGGGGGGCTACACCTTC. Protein sequence: CASSMGTSGGYTF.

This clone was seen a single time. This chain uses TRBV10-2 with TRBJ1-2; D is ambiguous. Germline lookup yields CDR1 WSHSY and CDR2 SAAADI. The CDR3 loop spans 14 amino acids. The ends were cut back, 3 bases at V and 3 bases at J, with 11 bases in the middle. The CDR3 region has the DNA TGCGCCAGCAGTGACCTTCCCCGTTACTATGGCTACACCTTC. Its translation is CASSDLPRYYGYTF.

This clone was picked up one time. The chain recombines TRBV10-2 with TRBJ2-7; 7 nucleotides match TRBD2. The CDR3 is 14 amino acids. Germline V gene data show CDR1 as WSHSY and CDR2 as SAAADI. V was pared by 4 bases and J by 2 bases, with 5 bases of the junction left unmatched. The DNA of the CDR3 is TGCGCCAGCAGTGCTCTAGCGGAACCCTACGAGCAGTACTTC. Its protein product is CASSALAEPYEQYF.

The chain has TRBV7-6 and TRBJ1-1; TRBD1 matches at 8 bases. The ends lost 0 bases at V and 4 bases at J; junction bases unmatched: 4. This CDR3 has 15 residues. In germline, CDR1 is SGHVS, CDR2 FNYEAQ. The CDR3 spells CASSLAPGGVTEAFF. The CDR3 DNA is TGTGCCAGCAGCTTAGCGCCAGGGGGCGTCACTGAAGCTTTCTTT.

V usage is TRBV5-5 and J usage is TRBJ1-4, with 9 bases aligning to TRBD1. The V segment lost 4 bases and the J segment 6 bases; nucleotides outside the gene matches: 7. The length of the CDR3 is 15 residues. Germline V gene sequence: CDR1 SGHKS, CDR2 YYEKEE (reference sequence). CDR3 nucleotides: TGTGCCAGCAGCATCGAGACAGGGGGGCATGAAAAACTGTTTTTT. Its protein is CASSIETGGHEKLFF.

The rearrangement uses TRBV21-1 and TRBJ2-7; the listed D gene, TRBD2, was not tested against the DNA. TRBV21-1 is listed as a pseudogene. The CDR3 is made up of 19 amino acids. The CDR3 is CASSKSIPRWGREFYEQYF. The CDR3 DNA follows: TGTGCCAGCAGCAAATCGATCCCTCGCTGGGGGCGGGAGTTCTACGAGCAGTACTTC.

The chain recombines TRBV6-5 with TRBJ2-4; D is unclear. V gave up 4 bases and J gave up 6 bases, with 10 bases separating them. The CDR3 consists of 13 residues. Germline loops: CDR1 MNHEY, CDR2 SVGAGI. The CDR3 bases are TGTGCCAGCAGTTTCTTCCGAGGAAACATTCAGTACTTC. This gives the protein CASSFFRGNIQYF.

V gene TRBV5-1 combines with J gene TRBJ2-7, with D maybe TRBD1 (6 bases). This CDR3 region has 16 residues. The V and J ends lost 4 bases and 0 bases respectively, with 17 bases between them. From germline, CDR1 is SGHRS and CDR2 YFSETQ. The CDR3, as DNA: TGCGCCAGCAGCCAGGAACAGGGCCTCAGCTCCTACGAGCAGTACTTC. This translates into CASSQEQGLSSYEQYF.

The gene calls are TRBV7-8 and TRBJ1-5; no clear D. With 4 bases removed from V and 4 bases from J, the gap between germline ends came to 11 bases. The CDR3 runs to 14 residues. Looked up from germline, CDR1 is SGHVS and CDR2 is FQNEAQ. CDR3 sequence: CASSSNGGNQPQHF. The CDR3 DNA is TGTGCCAGCAGCTCGAACGGAGGGAATCAGCCCCAGCATTTT.

V is TRBV6-6 and J is TRBJ1-1; 7 nucleotides line up with TRBD1. The germline gives CDR1 MNHNY, CDR2 SVGAGI (reference sequence). The V gene end was trimmed by 5 bases and the J gene end by 1 base; junction bases not matched to a gene: 7. The CDR3 length is 15 residues. CDR3: CASSLQGWGNTEAFF. CDR3 nucleotide sequence: TGTGCCAGCAGTCTACAGGGGTGGGGGAACACTGAAGCTTTCTTT.

The chain carries TRBV4-2 and TRBJ2-5, with 8 bases fitting TRBD1. The CDR3 runs 13 residues. The germline CDR1 and CDR2 sequences are LGHNA and YNFKEQ. Trimming cost V 10 bases and J 5 bases; bases outside gene matches: 9. The CDR3 region is CATRAGQGETQYF. CDR3 coding DNA: TGTGCCACTCGGGCCGGACAGGGCGAGACCCAGTACTTC.